The 22 T cell receptor beta chains given below trace back to one sample, sequenced in a study of blood T cell repertoires in COVID-19. The repertoire was sequenced with immunoSEQ multiplex PCR; TCRdb's copy has only in-frame clones and lacks some. Here the sample spans approximately 300,000 clones, over 85% being singletons. Sequenced: PBMCs or T cells enriched from blood (not recorded which). The receptors come from a woman aged 30 to 39 who had recovered from COVID-19.

The chain joins TRBV5-6 to TRBJ2-4; D ambiguous. V was clipped by 0 bases and J by 8 bases, with 12 bases between them. CDR1 SGHDT and CDR2 YYEEEE come from the germline V gene. The CDR3 sequence is 14 residues long. CDR3 DNA sequence: TGTGCCAGCAGCTTGGGACTGAGGTCGGACATTCAGTACTTC. Residues: CASSLGLRSDIQYF.

The chain joins TRBV5-4 to TRBJ2-5; the match to TRBD1 covers 8 bases. Germline V gene lookup returns CDR1 SGHNT and CDR2 YYREEE (reference sequence). There are 13 residues in the CDR3. V lost 5 bases to trimming and J lost 5 bases; unmatched junction nucleotides: 5. The CDR3 sequence is CASRSTGDETQYF. In nucleotides, the CDR3 is TGTGCCAGCAGGTCGACAGGGGACGAGACCCAGTACTTC.

The chain uses TRBV3-1 (or the pseudogene TRBV3-2) and TRBJ2-7; D remains unclear. With 3 bases removed from V and 0 bases from J, the gap between germline ends came to 9 bases. Per germline, CDR1 LGHDT and CDR2 YNNKEL (reference sequence). The CDR3 is 14 amino acids. CDR3 sequence reads: CASSQSYGSYEQYF. The CDR3 DNA follows: TGTGCCAGCAGCCAGAGCTACGGCTCCTACGAGCAGTACTTC.

The chain combines TRBV7-9 with TRBJ1-5; no clear D. Germline values: CDR1 SEHNR, CDR2 FQNEAQ (reference sequence). The CDR3 has 13 amino acids. Trimming took 5 bases from V and 7 from J, leaving 12 bases between them. In nucleotides, the CDR3 is TGTGCCAGCAGCCGAGGGATGAGGCAGCCCCAGCATTTT. Translating gives CASSRGMRQPQHF.

The chain has TRBV5-1 and TRBJ1-2; maybe TRBD1 (5 bases). Germline-derived CDR1 and CDR2 are SGHRS and YFSETQ. This CDR3 is built from 15 residues. V was clipped by 6 bases and J by 4 bases, with 19 bases between them. The CDR3, as DNA: TGCGCCAGCACCGAAGGACCGGAGGGGTTCTATGGCTACACCTTC. Translation gives CASTEGPEGFYGYTF.

The chain uses TRBV7-9 and TRBJ2-7; TRBD2 aligns across 13 bases. Trimming at V came to 1 base and at J to 4 bases, leaving 10 bases not matched to a gene. This CDR3 contains 18 residues. The germline V gene has CDR1 SEHNR and CDR2 FQNEAQ (reference sequence). The CDR3 region is CASSLGSVRTSGRYEQYF. The DNA for the CDR3 is TGTGCCAGCAGCTTAGGATCAGTGAGGACTAGCGGGAGATACGAGCAGTACTTC.

The genes are TRBV12-5 and TRBJ1-5; 8 bases line up with TRBD1. The CDR3 extends over 18 amino acids. The V and J ends lost 4 bases and 3 bases, in that order; junction bases with no gene match: 14. Germline loops: CDR1 LGHNT, CDR2 FRNRAP. CDR3 sequence (DNA): TGTGCTAGTGGTTGGGGGATCCCTGACAGGGGCCTCAATCAGCCCCAGCATTTT. Encoded protein: CASGWGIPDRGLNQPQHF.

The chain uses TRBV19 and TRBJ1-4; D possibly corresponds to TRBD1 (6 bases). Per the germline V gene, CDR1 is LNHDA and CDR2 is SQIVND (reference sequence). This CDR3 region has 14 residues. V gave up 6 bases and J gave up 8 bases, with 16 bases separating them. The CDR3 DNA reads TGTGCCAGTAGCATCAGGGGTAGGAGCGAAAAACTGTTTTTT. It translates to CASSIRGRSEKLFF.

J is TRBJ1-2 and V is TRBV6-6; a possible D gene is TRBD1 (5 bases). V lost 7 bases and J lost 1, with 13 bases in between. CDR1 MNHNY and CDR2 SVGAGI come from the germline V gene (reference sequence). The length of the CDR3 is 14 residues. CDR3 nucleotides: TGTGCCAGCACCCCCAGGGATTTTAACTATGGCTACACCTTC. Protein: CASTPRDFNYGYTF.

The chain uses TRBV7-8 and TRBJ1-5; 8 bases are a match to TRBD1. Trimming cost V 5 bases and J 0 bases; bases outside gene matches: 15. CDR1 is SGHVS and CDR2 is FQNEAQ in the germline V gene. The CDR3 has 19 amino acids. DNA for the CDR3: TGTGCCAGCAGCACGAGGACAGGGATGATGGTCCATAGCAATCAGCCCCAGCATTTT. This translates into CASSTRTGMMVHSNQPQHF.

The V call is TRBV11-2, the J call TRBJ2-5; 7 nucleotides line up with TRBD2. This CDR3 region has 16 residues. The germline V gene has CDR1 SGHAT and CDR2 FQNNGV. The V segment lost 5 bases and the J segment 1 base; nucleotides outside the gene matches: 10. The DNA of the CDR3 is TGTGCCAGCAGCCCCGGAGGAGCGGGGTCCCAAGAGACCCAGTACTTC. It specifies CASSPGGAGSQETQYF.

V gene TRBV5-1 combines with J gene TRBJ2-3; D gene unclear. The CDR3 runs 14 residues. Germline loops: CDR1 SGHRS, CDR2 YFSETQ. V lost 0 bases and J lost 0, with 5 bases in between. CDR3 amino acids: CASSLGPSTDTQYF. The CDR3 DNA is TGCGCCAGCAGCTTGGGGCCTAGCACAGATACGCAGTATTTT.

This clone was picked up one time. The chain employs TRBV24-1 and TRBJ2-3, with 9 bases fitting TRBD1. The junction had 15 bases not matched to a gene; V was cut back by 2 bases and J by 7 bases. CDR1 is KGHDR, CDR2 SFDVKD, per germline. This CDR3 contains 18 residues. The DNA for the CDR3 is TGTGCCACCAGTGATTCGCCGGGACAGGGACAATTTGAAAATACGCAGTATTTT. It translates to CATSDSPGQGQFENTQYF.

The CDR3 protein is CASSQGGRSTGELFF. The DNA for the CDR3 is TGCGCCAGCAGTCAGGGGGGCCGGAGCACCGGGGAGCTGTTTTTT. V is TRBV4-1 and J is TRBJ2-2; D is possibly TRBD1 (7 bases). This CDR3 contains 15 residues. Germline CDR1 MGHRA, CDR2 YSYEKL. The V gene lost 6 bases and the J gene lost 4 bases, with 15 bases spanning the gap.

This clone was observed a handful of times. The chain employs TRBV29-1 and TRBJ2-3, with TRBD2 matching over 10 bases. There are 14 residues in the CDR3. V trimming: 8 bases; J trimming: 6 bases; junction bases outside the gene matches: 11. In germline, CDR1 is SQVTM, CDR2 ANQGSEA. The CDR3 region has the DNA TGCAGCCCCGTCCTAGCGGGAGTGTTGGATACGCAGTATTTT. Encoded protein: CSPVLAGVLDTQYF.

The chain employs TRBV6-5 and TRBJ2-7; 7 positions agree with TRBD2. This CDR3 contains 15 residues. J was trimmed by 4 bases and V by 0 bases; bases with no gene match: 6. Germline V lookup: CDR1 MNHEY, CDR2 SVGAGI. The CDR3 reads CASSYSAGAGYEQYF. The CDR3 nucleotides read TGTGCCAGCAGTTACTCCGCGGGAGCAGGGTACGAGCAGTACTTC.

The V call is TRBV4-3, the J call TRBJ2-2; TRBD2 aligns across 13 bases. Germline values: CDR1 LGHNA, CDR2 YSLEER. The CDR3 totals 17 residues. V shed 2 bases, J shed 6 bases, and the junction held 6 bases outside the gene matches. CDR3 sequence (DNA): TGCGCCAGCAGCCAAAAACTAGCGGGAGGGCCGTCCGGGGAGCTGTTTTTT. Translation: CASSQKLAGGPSGELFF.

The CDR3 DNA reads TGTGCCAGCTCGCGACTAGCGGGAGGCTCCTACAATGAGCAGTTCTTC. As protein: CASSRLAGGSYNEQFF. The V gene is TRBV18, the J gene TRBJ2-1; TRBD2 matches 13 bases. The CDR3 extends over 16 amino acids. V shed 6 bases and J 0 bases; nucleotides not matched to a gene: 2. Germline assignment: CDR1 KGHSH and CDR2 LQKENI.

V usage is TRBV28 and J usage is TRBJ2-6; no clear D. With 3 bases removed from V and 0 bases from J, the gap between germline ends came to 12 bases. The CDR3 contains 17 residues. Per germline, CDR1 MDHEN and CDR2 SYDVKM. CDR3: CASSFHQQISGANVLTF. CDR3 bases: TGTGCCAGCAGTTTCCACCAACAGATCTCTGGGGCCAACGTCCTGACTTTC.

The J gene is TRBJ2-3, the V gene TRBV27, with a weak D call TRBD2 (5 bases). V lost 4 bases to trimming and J lost 6 bases, with 11 bases between them. Looked up from germline, CDR1 is MNHEY and CDR2 is SMNVEV (reference sequence). The CDR3 is 13 residues long. The CDR3 region is CASSSVPGDTQYF. In DNA, the CDR3 is TGTGCCAGCAGTTCTGTCCCGGGGGATACGCAGTATTTT.

The chain has TRBV19 and TRBJ2-7, with 10 bases that match TRBD2. The CDR3 totals 15 residues. Germline CDR1 reads LNHDA; CDR2 reads SQIVND (reference sequence). After removal of 5 bases from V and 3 bases from J, the junction contained 7 bases not matched to a gene. Here the CDR3 reads CASSSGLARNYEQYF. CDR3 in DNA: TGTGCCAGTAGTTCGGGACTAGCGAGGAACTACGAGCAGTACTTC.

This sequence joins TRBV11-3 and TRBJ1-2; D not certain. The germline V gene encodes CDR1 SGHNT and CDR2 YENEEA. Trimming removed 8 bases at V and 5 bases at J, with 18 bases between. The CDR3 length is 14 residues. CDR3 region: CASSRIETRYGYTF. Written as DNA, the CDR3 is TGTGCCAGCTCCCGAATCGAAACGCGGTATGGCTACACCTTC.